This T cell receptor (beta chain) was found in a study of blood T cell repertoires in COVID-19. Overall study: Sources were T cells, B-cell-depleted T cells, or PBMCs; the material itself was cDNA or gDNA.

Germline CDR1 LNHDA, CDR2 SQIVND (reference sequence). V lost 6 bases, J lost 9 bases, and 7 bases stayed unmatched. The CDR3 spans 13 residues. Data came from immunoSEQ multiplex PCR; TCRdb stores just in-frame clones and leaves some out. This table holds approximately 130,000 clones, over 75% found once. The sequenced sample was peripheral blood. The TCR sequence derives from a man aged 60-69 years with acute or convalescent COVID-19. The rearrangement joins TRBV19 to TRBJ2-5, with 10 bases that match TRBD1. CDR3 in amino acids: CASRTTGGAAQYF. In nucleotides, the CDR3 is TGTGCCAGTAGGACGACAGGGGGCGCGGCCCAGTACTTC.